The next 3 T cell receptor beta chains were all read from a single sample in a study of human T cells and chemical hapten exposure. TCRdb re-called the RACE reads through MiXCR, storing one row per CDR3 protein. The profile covers about 97,000 distinct CDR3 sequences, with roughly a quarter appearing a single time and over 9% taken by the ten largest. The time point here: patch test 3, about 24 weeks after DPC sensitization. Treatment defined: therapeutic diphenylcyclopropenone sensitization with weekly scalp DPC. Here the sequenced sample was whole blood, taken in connection with sensitization to the hapten diphenylcyclopropenone (DPC). The source of these receptors is a middle-aged man with alopecia areata. Some clones in this sample may be carry-over from other donors' samples.

CDR3: CASSPGTATYEQYF. CDR3 in DNA: TGTGCCAGCAGTCCCGGGACAGCAACCTACGAGCAGTACTTC. The V and J genes are TRBV28 and TRBJ2-7, with 7 bases identical to TRBD1. The CDR3 runs to 14 residues. Unmatched junction bases numbered 6, after V lost 5 bases and J lost 2 bases. Germline-derived CDR1 and CDR2 are MDHEN and SYDVKM.

This chain connects TRBV6-5 to TRBJ2-1; D call uncertain. V shed 6 bases and J shed 4 bases, with 4 bases lying between them. In germline, CDR1 is MNHEY, CDR2 SVGAGI. The CDR3 runs to 11 residues. The CDR3 coding sequence is TGTGCCAGCAGGTATTACAATGAGCAGTTCTTC. Translated, it gives CASRYYNEQFF.

This clonotype was detected a few times. The rearrangement uses TRBV11-1 and TRBJ1-1, with D perhaps matching TRBD1 (5 bases). The CDR3 has 15 residues. The germline CDR1 and CDR2 sequences are SGHAT and FQDESV (reference sequence). The V and J ends lost 1 base and 0 bases respectively, with 9 bases between them. The CDR3 sequence is CASSLEGRMNTEAFF. The CDR3 DNA follows: TGTGCCAGCAGCTTAGAGGGACGGATGAACACTGAAGCTTTCTTT.